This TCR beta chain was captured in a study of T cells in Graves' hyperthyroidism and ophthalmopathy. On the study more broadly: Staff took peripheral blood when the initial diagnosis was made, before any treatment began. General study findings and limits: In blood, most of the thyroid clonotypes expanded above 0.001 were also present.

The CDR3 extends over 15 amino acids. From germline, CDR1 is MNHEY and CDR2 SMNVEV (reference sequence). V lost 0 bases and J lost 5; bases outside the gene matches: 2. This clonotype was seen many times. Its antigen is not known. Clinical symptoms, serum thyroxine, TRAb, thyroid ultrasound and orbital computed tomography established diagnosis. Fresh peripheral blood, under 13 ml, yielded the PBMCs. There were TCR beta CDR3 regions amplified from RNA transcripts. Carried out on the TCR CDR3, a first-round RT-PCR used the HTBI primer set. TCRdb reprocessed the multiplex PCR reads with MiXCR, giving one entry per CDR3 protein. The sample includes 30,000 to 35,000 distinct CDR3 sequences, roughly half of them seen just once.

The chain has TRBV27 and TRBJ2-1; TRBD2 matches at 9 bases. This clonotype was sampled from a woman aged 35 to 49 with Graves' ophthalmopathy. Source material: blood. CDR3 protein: CASSLSSGGNNEQFF. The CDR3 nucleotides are TGTGCCAGCAGTTTATCCAGCGGGGGGAACAATGAGCAGTTCTTC.